This T cell receptor beta chain was captured in a study of neurological immune-mediated disorders. This clonotype was picked up many times. Roughly 1 million sorted CD4+ or CD8+ T cells made each library. Germline assignment: CDR1 DFQATT and CDR2 SNEGSKA (reference sequence). This CDR3 has 16 amino acids. The trim removed 5 bases at V and 3 bases at J, leaving 10 bases unmatched. Synthesis of cDNA was carried out by template-switch 5'RACE. The reaction used 10-nucleotide random UMIs. Each CDR3 protein is one row after TCRdb ran MiXCR on the 5' RACE reads. The repertoire has more than 30,000 distinct CDR3 sequences, approximately 7% of them found once; the top ten carry approximately 5.7%.

The material sequenced was CD4+ T cells from blood. The clonotype was recovered from a man aged 45-65 years in good health. The rearrangement links TRBV20-1 to TRBJ1-2; 12 bases match TRBD1. In DNA, the CDR3 is TGCAGTGCTGCCGGGACAGGGGGCCGGGCGGACTATGGCTACACCTTC. Its translation is CSAAGTGGRADYGYTF.